Below are 27 T cell receptor beta chains sequenced from a single sample in a study of T-cell memory formation after mild COVID-19. Each CDR3 protein gets one entry after TCRdb re-called the 5' RACE reads with MiXCR. The sample yields more than 350,000 distinct CDR3 sequences, 16% seen once. Material for sequencing was PBMCs or a T cell subset sorted from them (not recorded which). These receptor sequences come from a man younger than 35 who had mild COVID-19 (a few samples of this study predate the infection). Cell type and time point are not known.

This clonotype showed up just a few times. CDR3 sequence reads: CASSSGQVLSTDTQYF. The CDR3 DNA sequence: TGTGCCAGCAGTTCCGGCCAGGTGCTTAGCACAGATACGCAGTATTTT. The rearrangement uses TRBV6-2 or TRBV6-3 and TRBJ2-3; D is unclear. Germline CDR1 is MNHEY and CDR2 is SVGEGT. The V and J ends lost 4 bases and 0 bases respectively, with 14 bases between them. CDR3 length equals 16 residues.

The gene calls are TRBV6-5 and TRBJ1-2; the D is unclear. The germline V gene has CDR1 MNHEY and CDR2 SVGAGI. This CDR3 has 14 residues. The ends were cut back, 5 bases at V and 5 bases at J, with 15 bases in the middle. CDR3 region: CASSPPGVRYGYTF. Here the CDR3 DNA reads TGTGCCAGCAGTCCCCCCGGGGTCCGATATGGCTACACCTTC.

This chain uses TRBV11-2 with TRBJ2-2; D gene unclear. The CDR3 runs 12 residues. Germline CDR1 and CDR2: SGHAT and FQNNGV. V was clipped by 8 bases and J by 6 bases, with 10 bases between them. In nucleotides, the CDR3 is TGTGCCAGCCGCAGAGGTTCCGGGGAGCTGTTTTTT. Translating gives CASRRGSGELFF.

This clonotype came up a few times. The rearrangement joins TRBV20-1 to TRBJ1-6; D is ambiguous. V lost 5 bases to trimming and J lost 4 bases, with 9 bases between them. CDR1 and CDR2 (germline): DFQATT, SNEGSKA (reference sequence). The length of the CDR3 is 13 residues. The chain's CDR3 is CSAADLYNSPLHF. As DNA, the CDR3 is TGCAGTGCTGCGGACCTTTATAATTCACCCCTCCACTTT.

This rearrangement joins TRBV14 to TRBJ2-2; 13 nucleotides line up with TRBD2. This CDR3 is built from 18 residues. V lost 2 bases and J lost 5; bases outside the gene matches: 8. The germline V gene has CDR1 SGHDN and CDR2 FVKESK. CDR3 nucleotides: TGTGCCAGCAGCCAACTTCAGGCGGGACTAGCGGGGACCGGGGAGCTGTTTTTT. Residues: CASSQLQAGLAGTGELFF.

The table lists this clonotype with a few counts. The gene calls are TRBV7-6 and TRBJ2-7; 7 bases align to TRBD1. The CDR3 is 14 residues long. Trimming removed 4 bases from V and 0 bases from J; junction bases left unmatched: 3. CDR1 is SGHVS and CDR2 is FNYEAQ in the germline V gene. CDR3 DNA: TGTGCCAGCAGCTACCGACAGGGCTCCTACGAGCAGTACTTC. Translation gives CASSYRQGSYEQYF.

This clonotype was seen only a few times. The rearrangement links TRBV28 to TRBJ2-5, with 8 bases that match TRBD1. This CDR3 has 15 residues. CDR1 and CDR2 (germline): MDHEN, SYDVKM. Germline trimming cut 3 bases from V and 4 bases from J; bases unmatched to any gene: 7. The CDR3 DNA is TGTGCCAGCAGTTTTCCCCAGGGGGCAAGAGAGACCCAGTACTTC. It translates to CASSFPQGARETQYF.

This chain links TRBV7-2 with TRBJ1-1; D remains ambiguous. V shed 1 base and J shed 5 bases, with 14 bases lying between them. This CDR3 contains 15 residues. Germline lookup yields CDR1 SGHTA and CDR2 FQGNSA. The CDR3 region has the DNA TGTGCCAGCAGCTTAGGGCCCGGGGTACTAACTGAAGCTTTCTTT. Amino acid sequence: CASSLGPGVLTEAFF.

There are a few counts of this clonotype. The chain has TRBV20-1 and TRBJ1-5, with 10 bases that match TRBD1. Germline V CDR1 and CDR2: DFQATT, SNEGSKA (reference sequence). The length of the CDR3 is 14 residues. Unmatched junction bases numbered 3, after V lost 5 bases and J lost 2 bases. The CDR3 region has the DNA TGCAGTGCTCTGGACAGGGGGGGCAATCAGCCCCAGCATTTT. Amino acid sequence: CSALDRGGNQPQHF.

This clonotype was seen at least ten times. V gene TRBV7-2 combines with J gene TRBJ2-5; TRBD2 is a possible D gene (6 bases). Trimming stripped 5 bases from V and 2 bases from J, with 9 bases between. This CDR3 has 13 amino acids. CDR1 SGHTA and CDR2 FQGNSA come from the germline V gene. As DNA, the CDR3 is TGTGCCAGCAGCCCGGGGAGGCAAGAGACCCAGTACTTC. It translates to CASSPGRQETQYF.

The J gene is TRBJ2-2, the V gene TRBV4-2; D is undetermined. V was cut by 0 bases and J by 6 bases, with 8 bases left in between. The CDR3 is made up of 14 amino acids. In germline, CDR1 is LGHNA, CDR2 YNFKEQ. The CDR3 protein is CASSQDKGPGELFF. CDR3 bases: TGTGCCAGCAGCCAAGATAAGGGCCCCGGGGAGCTGTTTTTT.

The chain carries TRBV5-1 and TRBJ2-6; TRBD1 matches 10 bases. CDR3 length equals 15 residues. Trimming removed 5 bases from V and 3 bases from J; junction bases left unmatched: 2. The germline V gene has CDR1 SGHRS and CDR2 YFSETQ. CDR3 sequence: CASRTGGSGANVLTF. The CDR3 bases are TGCGCCAGCAGGACAGGGGGCAGTGGGGCCAACGTCCTGACTTTC.

This clonotype has a handful of counts. The chain uses TRBV12-3 or TRBV12-4 and TRBJ1-6; no clear D gene. The V and J ends lost 7 bases and 7 bases respectively, with 17 bases between them. The CDR3 contains 15 residues. The CDR3 DNA is TGTGCCAGCACCCCATTCGGGGAGTCGAATTCACCCCTCCACTTT. Its translation: CASTPFGESNSPLHF.

A few counts support this clonotype. The chain joins TRBV12-5 to TRBJ2-1; 7 bases are shared with TRBD2. CDR3 length equals 16 residues. V shed 4 bases and J 0 bases; nucleotides not matched to a gene: 6. From germline, CDR1 is LGHNT and CDR2 FRNRAP. The CDR3 nucleotides read TGTGCTAGTGGTTCCCGAGCGGGGAGCTCCTACAATGAGCAGTTCTTC. Its translation: CASGSRAGSSYNEQFF.

The rearrangement joins TRBV27 to TRBJ1-5, with D perhaps matching TRBD1 (5 bases). Trimming left V 3 bases short and J 6 bases short, with 9 bases between. This CDR3 spans 13 amino acids. CDR1 and CDR2 (germline): MNHEY, SMNVEV (reference sequence). CDR3 loop: CASSLVGLQPQHF. As DNA, the CDR3 is TGTGCCAGCAGTTTGGTGGGACTTCAGCCCCAGCATTTT.

This clonotype was counted only a few times. The V gene is TRBV27, the J gene TRBJ1-6, with TRBD1 matching 10 bases. V shed 6 bases and J 5 bases; nucleotides not matched to a gene: 10. Per germline, CDR1 MNHEY and CDR2 SMNVEV (reference sequence). The CDR3 totals 17 residues. CDR3 in amino acids: CASSQLIGTGDNSPLHF. The CDR3 DNA is TGTGCCAGCAGCCAACTCATTGGGACAGGGGATAATTCACCCCTCCACTTT.

The rearrangement uses TRBV27 and TRBJ2-7, with D possibly TRBD1 on 5 matching bases. This CDR3 contains 13 residues. The V and J ends lost 3 bases and 2 bases respectively, with 8 bases between them. Germline CDR1 MNHEY, CDR2 SMNVEV (reference sequence). This CDR3 is CASSFNRPYEQYV. The CDR3 nucleotides are TGTGCCAGCAGTTTTAACAGGCCCTACGAGCAGTACGTC.

The V and J genes are TRBV4-3 and TRBJ1-1; 8 nucleotides match TRBD1. The V gene's germline CDR1 is LGHNA and CDR2 YSLEER. The ends lost 2 bases at V and 2 bases at J; junction bases unmatched: 16. The CDR3 loop spans 19 amino acids. CDR3 DNA: TGCGCCAGCAGCCAACCCGGGCTCAGGGGGCACACGGTCAACACTGAAGCTTTCTTT. Its protein is CASSQPGLRGHTVNTEAFF.

This clonotype was found a few times. The rearrangement uses TRBV20-1 and TRBJ1-5; possible D gene TRBD1, 5 bases. CDR1 is DFQATT and CDR2 is SNEGSKA in the germline V gene (reference sequence). The CDR3 contains 18 residues. The V and J ends lost 0 bases and 0 bases respectively, with 18 bases between them. The CDR3 loop is CSARDRRGTFYSNQPQHF. CDR3 DNA: TGCAGTGCTAGAGATCGGAGGGGAACCTTTTATAGCAATCAGCCCCAGCATTTT.

This clonotype was counted a few times. The rearrangement uses TRBV29-1 and TRBJ1-3; tentatively, D is TRBD1 (5 bases). CDR3 size: 12 residues. The V end was cut by 6 bases, the J end by 5 bases, with 11 bases between. Germline CDR1 SQVTM, CDR2 ANQGSEA. CDR3 DNA: TGCAGCGTATGGAGGGGAAGAAACACCATATATTTT. It encodes CSVWRGRNTIYF.

The chain couples TRBV20-1 to TRBJ1-2; 7 positions agree with TRBD1. CDR1 and CDR2 (germline): DFQATT, SNEGSKA (reference sequence). With 0 bases clipped from V and 8 bases from J, the junction kept 6 bases outside the gene matches. The CDR3 runs to 13 residues. CDR3 residues: CSARDRQGGGYTF. DNA for the CDR3: TGCAGTGCTAGAGATCGGCAGGGGGGCGGCTACACCTTC.

The J gene is TRBJ2-1, the V gene TRBV7-3; 10 bases line up with TRBD2. Germline CDR1 is SGHTA and CDR2 is FQGTGA. This CDR3 region has 15 residues. Trimming removed 5 bases from V and 4 bases from J; junction bases left unmatched: 5. CDR3 region: CASSRSGGGYNEQFF. The CDR3 DNA follows: TGTGCCAGCAGCAGGAGCGGGGGGGGTTACAATGAGCAGTTCTTC.

The sample holds a few counts of this clonotype. J is TRBJ2-1 and V is TRBV5-1; TRBD2 matches 8 bases. J gave up 6 bases and V 0 bases, and 5 bases lay outside the gene matches. CDR1 is SGHRS and CDR2 is YFSETQ in the germline V gene. The CDR3 is 15 residues long. This chain's CDR3 is CASSLAAGGLNEQFF. The DNA of the CDR3 is TGCGCCAGCAGCTTGGCTGCGGGGGGCCTCAATGAGCAGTTCTTC.

This sequence joins TRBV7-3 and TRBJ2-4, with D perhaps matching TRBD1 or TRBD2 (6 bases each). The germline V gene encodes CDR1 SGHTA and CDR2 FQGTGA. The CDR3 runs 16 residues. The V end was cut by 2 bases, the J end by 6 bases, with 17 bases between. CDR3 nucleotide sequence: TGTGCCAGCAGCTTAGGCTCCCCTGGGGGGCTAAACATTCAGTACTTC. It encodes CASSLGSPGGLNIQYF.

V and J are TRBV11-1 and TRBJ2-7; D may be TRBD2 (5 bases). CDR3 length: 13 residues. Germline V gene sequence: CDR1 SGHAT, CDR2 FQDESV (reference sequence). Trimming pared 0 bases from V and 5 bases from J, leaving 8 bases between. The CDR3 bases are TGTGCCAGCAGCTTAGCGAGGGAACACGAGCAGTACGTC. Encoded protein: CASSLAREHEQYV.

This clonotype has more than one count but fewer than ten. The rearrangement joins TRBV5-1 to TRBJ2-7; D tentatively reads TRBD1 or TRBD2 (5 bases each). With 4 bases removed from V and 4 bases from J, the gap between germline ends came to 12 bases. Germline CDR1 is SGHRS and CDR2 is YFSETQ. This CDR3 has 13 residues. As DNA, the CDR3 is TGCGCCAGCAGCCGGGGACCGGATTACGAGCAGTACGTC. It yields the protein CASSRGPDYEQYV.

This clonotype was seen a handful of times. The chain employs TRBV5-1 and TRBJ2-3; D might be TRBD2 (6 bases). The CDR3 totals 16 residues. The germline gives CDR1 SGHRS, CDR2 YFSETQ. Deletions cut 4 bases from V and 1 base from J, with 16 bases between. CDR3: CASSPGGDWGTDTQYF. The CDR3 DNA follows: TGCGCCAGCAGCCCCGGCGGGGATTGGGGCACAGATACGCAGTATTTT.